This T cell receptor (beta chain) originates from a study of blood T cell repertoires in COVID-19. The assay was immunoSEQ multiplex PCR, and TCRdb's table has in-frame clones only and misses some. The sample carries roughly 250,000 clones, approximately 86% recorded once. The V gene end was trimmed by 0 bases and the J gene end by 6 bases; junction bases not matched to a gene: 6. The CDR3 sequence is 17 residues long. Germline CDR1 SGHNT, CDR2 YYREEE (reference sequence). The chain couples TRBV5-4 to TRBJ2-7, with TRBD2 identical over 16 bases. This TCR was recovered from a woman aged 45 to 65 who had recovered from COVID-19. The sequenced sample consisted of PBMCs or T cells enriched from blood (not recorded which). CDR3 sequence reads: CASSLGGLAGGSREQYF. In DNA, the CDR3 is TGTGCCAGCAGCTTGGGGGGACTAGCGGGAGGGTCACGCGAGCAGTACTTC.